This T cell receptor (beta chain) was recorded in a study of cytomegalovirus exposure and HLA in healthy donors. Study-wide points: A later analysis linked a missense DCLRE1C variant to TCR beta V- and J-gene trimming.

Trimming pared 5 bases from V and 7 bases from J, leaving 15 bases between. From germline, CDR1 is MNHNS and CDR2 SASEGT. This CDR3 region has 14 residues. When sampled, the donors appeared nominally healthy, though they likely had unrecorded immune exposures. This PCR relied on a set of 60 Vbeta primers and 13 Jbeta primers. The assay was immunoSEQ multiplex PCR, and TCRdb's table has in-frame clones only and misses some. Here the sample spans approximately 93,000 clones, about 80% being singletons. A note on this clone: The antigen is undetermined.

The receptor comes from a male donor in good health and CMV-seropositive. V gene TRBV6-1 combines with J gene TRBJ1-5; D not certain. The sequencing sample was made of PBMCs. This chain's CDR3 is CASSFRGGGQPQHF. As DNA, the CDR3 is TGTGCCAGCAGTTTCCGGGGAGGAGGGCAGCCCCAGCATTTT.